This is a list of T cell receptor beta chains from one sample in a study of a mutant IDH1 vaccine in newly diagnosed glioma. Their antigens are not known. TCRdb's copy holds only in-frame clones and misses some; the assay was immunoSEQ multiplex PCR. There are about 130,000 clones in the sample; around 80% occur only once, and around 5.5% lies in the top ten. The sample in question was PBMCs, obtained from a glioma patient whose treatment included an IDH1 peptide vaccine. The source of these receptors is a man aged 40-50 years with glioma. CDR3s include the opening cysteine and the closing phenylalanine or tryptophan. The D gene is left open where the match is weak. The size entry is marked missing in some rows and otherwise reads once, few, many or a size class.

size: many; D: NA; V: TRBV5-5; J: TRBJ1-4; CDR3: CASSGRATNEKLFF; DNA: TGTGCCAGCTCTGGGAGAGCAACTAATGAAAAACTGTTTTTT
size: NA; D: NA; V: TRBV4-3; J: TRBJ1-6; CDR3: CASSQDWDSPLHF; DNA: TGCGCCAGCAGCCAAGATTGGGATTCACCCCTCCACTTT
size: NA; D: TRBD2; V: TRBV27; J: TRBJ2-3; CDR3: CASSSASGSSDTQYF; DNA: TGTGCCAGCAGTTCGGCTAGCGGGAGCTCAGATACGCAGTATTTT
size: NA; D: NA; V: TRBV7-2; J: TRBJ2-5; CDR3: CASSSSTRTGAQYF; DNA: TGTGCCAGCAGCTCCTCGACTAGGACGGGAGCCCAGTACTTC
size: NA; D: NA; V: TRBV19; J: TRBJ2-3; CDR3: CASSARVGGTDTQYF; DNA: TGTGCCAGTAGTGCCAGGGTGGGGGGCACAGATACGCAGTATTTT
size: NA; D: TRBD2; V: TRBV18; J: TRBJ2-3; CDR3: CASSSTRGGTDTQYF; DNA: TGTGCCAGCTCATCTACCCGGGGGGGCACAGATACGCAGTATTTT
size: NA; D: NA; V: TRBV6-5; J: TRBJ2-7; CDR3: CASSYGSEQYF; DNA: TGTGCCAGCAGTTATGGGAGCGAGCAGTACTTC
size: NA; D: TRBD2; V: TRBV7-8; J: TRBJ2-1; CDR3: CASSPTSGLANEQFF; DNA: TGTGCCAGCAGCCCTACGTCGGGACTAGCGAATGAGCAGTTCTTC
size: NA; D: TRBD1; V: TRBV28; J: TRBJ2-7; CDR3: CASNGQGWYEQYF; DNA: TGTGCCAGCAACGGACAGGGGTGGTACGAGCAGTACTTC
size: NA; D: TRBD1; V: TRBV7-9; J: TRBJ2-2; CDR3: CASSSGQERPGELFF; DNA: TGTGCCAGCAGCTCGGGACAGGAAAGACCCGGGGAGCTGTTTTTT
size: few; D: TRBD1; V: TRBV9; J: TRBJ1-4; CDR3: CASSPQGARNEKLFF; DNA: TGTGCCAGCAGCCCCCAGGGGGCGCGAAATGAAAAACTGTTTTTT
size: NA; D: TRBD1; V: TRBV9; J: TRBJ2-1; CDR3: CASSVDRTGWYNEQFF; DNA: TGTGCCAGCAGCGTAGACCGGACAGGGTGGTACAATGAGCAGTTCTTC
size: NA; D: NA; V: TRBV4-3; J: TRBJ1-4; CDR3: CASSQGVTNEKLFF; DNA: TGCGCCAGCAGCCAGGGGGTAACTAATGAAAAACTGTTTTTT
size: NA; D: NA; V: TRBV27; J: TRBJ1-1; CDR3: CASSFLGGYTEAFF; DNA: TGTGCCAGCAGTTTTTTGGGGGGTTACACTGAAGCTTTCTTT
size: NA; D: NA; V: TRBV4-3; J: TRBJ1-5; CDR3: CASSPTDRSSNQPQHF; DNA: TGCGCCAGCAGTCCTACAGACAGATCAAGCAATCAGCCCCAGCATTTT
size: NA; D: NA; V: TRBV7-9; J: TRBJ1-5; CDR3: CASSGKGEGNQPQHF; DNA: TGTGCCAGCAGCGGCAAAGGGGAGGGCAATCAGCCCCAGCATTTT
size: few; D: TRBD1; V: TRBV19; J: TRBJ1-1; CDR3: CASSRDRGIMNTEAFF; DNA: TGTGCCAGTAGTAGGGACAGGGGCATTATGAACACTGAAGCTTTCTTT
size: once; D: NA; V: TRBV11-3; J: TRBJ2-2; CDR3: CASSLDPTVEANTGELFF; DNA: TGTGCCAGCAGCTTAGATCCGACAGTGGAAGCGAACACCGGGGAGCTGTTTTTT
size: NA; D: NA; V: TRBV7-5; J: TRBJ2-7; CDR3: CARSLQGTSGKRGEQYF; DNA: TGTGCCAGAAGCCTACAGGGGACTAGTGGGAAACGGGGCGAGCAGTACTTC
size: NA; D: NA; V: TRBV7-2; J: TRBJ2-3; CDR3: CASSLGLRGDTDTQYF; DNA: TGTGCCAGCAGCTTAGGGTTGCGAGGGGACACAGATACGCAGTATTTT
size: NA; D: NA; V: TRBV7-9; J: TRBJ2-3; CDR3: CASRRDSTDTQYF; DNA: TGTGCCAGCAGGCGGGACAGCACAGATACGCAGTATTTT
size: once; D: NA; V: TRBV5-6; J: TRBJ1-4; CDR3: CASSLGPATNEKLFF; DNA: TGTGCCAGCAGCTTGGGGCCCGCAACTAATGAAAAACTGTTTTTT
size: NA; D: NA; V: TRBV5-6; J: TRBJ2-3; CDR3: CASSLMPGGTDTQYF; DNA: TGTGCCAGCAGCTTGATGCCAGGAGGCACAGATACGCAGTATTTT
size: NA; D: NA; V: TRBV7-2; J: TRBJ2-5; CDR3: CASSLPGETQYF; DNA: TGTGCCAGCAGCTTACCTGGTGAGACCCAGTACTTC
size: NA; D: TRBD2; V: TRBV27; J: TRBJ2-1; CDR3: CASRLYSGVSYNEQFF; DNA: TGTGCCAGCAGACTCTATAGCGGGGTAAGCTACAATGAGCAGTTCTTC
size: few; D: TRBD1; V: TRBV5-1; J: TRBJ2-3; CDR3: CASSLDRGEDTQYF; DNA: TGCGCCAGCAGCCTAGACAGGGGGGAAGATACGCAGTATTTT
size: NA; D: NA; V: TRBV2; J: TRBJ2-7; CDR3: CASSERGDYEQYF; DNA: TGTGCCAGCAGTGAACGCGGAGACTACGAGCAGTACTTC
size: NA; D: TRBD2; V: TRBV4-2; J: TRBJ2-1; CDR3: CASSQVGPGLAYNEQFF; DNA: TGTGCCAGCAGCCAAGTGGGGCCGGGACTAGCTTACAATGAGCAGTTCTTC
size: NA; D: NA; V: TRBV18; J: TRBJ1-5; CDR3: CASSPPKSRGNQPQHF; DNA: TGTGCCAGCTCACCACCTAAATCCCGCGGCAATCAGCCCCAGCATTTT
size: NA; D: TRBD1; V: TRBV6-1; J: TRBJ1-5; CDR3: CASSDGSRTGGNQPQHF; DNA: TGTGCCAGCAGTGATGGGAGCCGGACAGGGGGCAATCAGCCCCAGCATTTT
size: NA; D: NA; V: TRBV11-1; J: TRBJ2-7; CDR3: CASSLGTVYEQYF; DNA: TGTGCCAGCAGCTTAGGGACAGTGTACGAGCAGTACTTC
size: NA; D: NA; V: TRBV18; J: TRBJ2-1; CDR3: CASSRAAGAFYNEQFF; DNA: TGTGCCAGCTCACGAGCCGCAGGGGCCTTTTACAATGAGCAGTTCTTC
size: NA; D: NA; V: TRBV6-5; J: TRBJ2-7; CDR3: CASSYRTDPYEQYF; DNA: TGTGCCAGCAGTTACCGGACAGACCCATACGAGCAGTACTTC
size: NA; D: NA; V: TRBV30; J: TRBJ1-2; CDR3: CAWSLGTQGGGYTF; DNA: TGTGCCTGGAGTTTAGGTACGCAGGGAGGAGGCTACACCTTC
size: NA; D: NA; V: TRBV2; J: TRBJ1-1; CDR3: CASSPSPDNTEAFF; DNA: TGTGCCAGCAGCCCTTCCCCGGATAACACTGAAGCTTTCTTT
size: NA; D: NA; V: TRBV9; J: TRBJ2-4; CDR3: CASSVDSGLAKNIQYF; DNA: TGTGCCAGCAGCGTAGATTCAGGGCTAGCCAAAAACATTCAGTACTTC
size: once; D: TRBD1; V: TRBV25-1; J: TRBJ1-2; CDR3: CASSGMDRSTYGYTF; DNA: TGTGCCAGCAGTGGGATGGACAGGTCTACGTATGGCTACACCTTC
size: NA; D: NA; V: TRBV28; J: TRBJ2-7; CDR3: CASLPGGVGSYEQYF; DNA: TGTGCCAGCTTGCCTGGGGGCGTTGGGTCCTACGAGCAGTACTTC
size: NA; D: NA; V: TRBV7-9; J: TRBJ2-7; CDR3: CASSFTSLYEQYF; DNA: TGTGCCAGCAGCTTCACTAGTCTATACGAGCAGTACTTC
size: NA; D: TRBD1; V: TRBV2; J: TRBJ2-3; CDR3: CASSLPGQSDTQYF; DNA: TGTGCCAGCAGTCTCCCGGGACAGTCAGATACGCAGTATTTT